The clone carrying this T cell receptor beta chain has a handful of counts. This sample stems from a study of patients and donors after allogeneic stem cell transplantation. CDR3 length: 16 residues. The germline V gene has CDR1 MNHEY and CDR2 SVGAGI. V trimming: 1 base; J trimming: 7 bases; junction bases outside the gene matches: 11. TCRdb re-called the RT-PCR reads through MiXCR, storing one row per CDR3 protein. The table lists fewer than 60,000 distinct CDR3 sequences, roughly 14% of them singletons. The V call is TRBV6-5, the J call TRBJ2-7, with 9 positions matching TRBD1. Sequencing used blood, either unsorted or a sorted T cell fraction (not recorded which). This sequence was found in a human donor who was either an allogeneic HSCT recipient or a stem cell or donor lymphocyte infusion donor (not recorded which). It is not recorded whose cells these are; they may come from a transplant donor. The CDR3 DNA reads TGTGCCAGCAGTTACTTAGGGGGACAGGGAACGCGGGAGCAGTACTTC. Translation gives CASSYLGGQGTREQYF.